Sequencing of this TCR beta chain was carried out in a study of blood T cell repertoires in COVID-19. About the research overall: The cDNA or gDNA used as material had been derived from T cells, B-cell-depleted T cells, or PBMCs.

The table came from immunoSEQ multiplex PCR; TCRdb's copy has only in-frame clones and leaves some out. The data hold under 300,000 clones, with 80% to 85% observed a single time. Sequencing used peripheral blood. This sequence originates from a woman in her thirties or forties who had recovered from COVID-19.

This CDR3 is CASSSGTSGQETQYF. The CDR3 DNA follows: TGTGCCAGCAGCTCCGGGACTAGCGGACAAGAGACCCAGTACTTC. The V call is TRBV5-4, the J call TRBJ2-5, with 11 bases fitting TRBD2. Trimming at V came to 3 bases and at J to 2 bases, leaving 3 bases not matched to a gene. This CDR3 is 15 amino acids long. CDR1 is SGHNT, CDR2 YYREEE, per germline (reference sequence).